This T cell receptor beta chain came from a study of PD-1 blockade in classical Hodgkin lymphoma. On the study more broadly: Nivolumab 3 mg/kg was given intravenously every 2 weeks.

Comment on this clone: No antigen is known for it.

Study results and limitations: CD4+ but not CD8+ TCR diversity rose significantly by C4D1. Exclusion removed patients who began nivolumab under 1 year after ASCT.

Time point specified: cycle 4 day 1 (C4D1), after more than five weeks of nivolumab. Every patient had relapsed following autologous stem cell transplantation, and cohorts differed in brentuximab vedotin exposure. Magnetic negative selection was used to purify CD4+ T cells from thawed PBMCs. The CDR3 sequence is 15 residues long. The trim removed 0 bases at V and 6 bases at J, leaving 7 bases unmatched. CDR1 is SGHRS and CDR2 is YFSETQ in the germline V gene. Libraries were prepared by immunoSEQ multiplex PCR; TCRdb keeps only in-frame clonotypes and omits some of them. The sample has 25,000 to 35,000 clones, 80% to 90% seen once; the top ten hold approximately 0.62%.

The receptor was derived from a human donor with classical Hodgkin lymphoma. The genes are TRBV5-1 and TRBJ1-1; the match to TRBD1 covers 8 bases. The specimen comprised CD4+ T cells from blood, sampled before the fourth cycle of nivolumab. CDR3 in DNA: TGCGCCAGCAGCTTGGAGGGACAGGCGGGCGCTGAAGCTTTCTTT. Its protein product is CASSLEGQAGAEAFF.